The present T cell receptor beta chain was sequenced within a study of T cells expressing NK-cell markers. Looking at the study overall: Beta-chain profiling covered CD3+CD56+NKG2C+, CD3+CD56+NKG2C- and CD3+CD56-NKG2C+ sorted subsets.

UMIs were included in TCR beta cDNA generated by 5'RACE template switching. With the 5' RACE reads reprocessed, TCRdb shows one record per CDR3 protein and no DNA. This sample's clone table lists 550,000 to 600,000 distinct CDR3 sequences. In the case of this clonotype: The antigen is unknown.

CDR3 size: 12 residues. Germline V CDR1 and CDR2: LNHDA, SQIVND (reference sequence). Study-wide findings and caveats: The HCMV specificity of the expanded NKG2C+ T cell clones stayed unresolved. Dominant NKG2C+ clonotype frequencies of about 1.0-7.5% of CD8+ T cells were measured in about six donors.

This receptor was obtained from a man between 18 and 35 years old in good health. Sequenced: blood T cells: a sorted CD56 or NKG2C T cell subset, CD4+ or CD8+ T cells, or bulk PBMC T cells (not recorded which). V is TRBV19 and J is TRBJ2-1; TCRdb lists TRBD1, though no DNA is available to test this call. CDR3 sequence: CAARDRHNEQFF.